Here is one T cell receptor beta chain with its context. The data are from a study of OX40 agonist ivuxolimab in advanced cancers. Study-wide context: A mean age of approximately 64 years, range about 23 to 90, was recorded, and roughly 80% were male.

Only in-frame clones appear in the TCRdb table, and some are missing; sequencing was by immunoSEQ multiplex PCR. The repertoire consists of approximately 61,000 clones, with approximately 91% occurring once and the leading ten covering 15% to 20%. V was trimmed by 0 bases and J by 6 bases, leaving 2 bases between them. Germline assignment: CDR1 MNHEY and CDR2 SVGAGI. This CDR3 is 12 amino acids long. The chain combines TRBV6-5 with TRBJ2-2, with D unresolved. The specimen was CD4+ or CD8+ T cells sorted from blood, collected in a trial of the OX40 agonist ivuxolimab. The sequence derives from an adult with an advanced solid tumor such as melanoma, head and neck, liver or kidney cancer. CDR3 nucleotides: TGTGCCAGCAGTTACTCGGCCGGGGAGCTGTTTTTT. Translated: CASSYSAGELFF.